This T cell receptor beta chain was observed in a study of blood T cell repertoires in COVID-19. The wider study: Sites across the United States, Italy and Spain contributed samples from acute and convalescent COVID-19.

J was trimmed by 4 bases and V by 0 bases; bases with no gene match: 8. Germline V lookup: CDR1 ENHRY, CDR2 SYGVKD. The CDR3 is 17 amino acids. The method was immunoSEQ multiplex PCR; TCRdb's version includes in-frame clones alone and lacks a portion of them. The sample carries over 35,000 clones, 80% to 90% recorded once. This receptor was obtained from a man aged 55 to 70 with active COVID-19. This rearrangement joins TRBV10-3 to TRBJ2-1, with 8 nucleotides matching TRBD2. The sample was peripheral blood. The CDR3 spells CAISESKPGLEYNEQFF. The CDR3 region has the DNA TGTGCCATCAGTGAGTCAAAGCCGGGACTAGAATACAATGAGCAGTTCTTC.